This TCR beta chain was profiled in a study of blood T cell repertoires in COVID-19 (TCRdb year 2020). With respect to the entire study: Collaborator samples came from the United States, Italy and Spain and covered acute and convalescent phases of COVID-19. The material from the prospective study consisted of cDNA or gDNA derived from T cells, B-cell-depleted T cells, or PBMCs. The samples were drawn from the first 160 participants of the ongoing ImmuneRACE study and from 1,200 or so subjects provided by 6 global collaborators. Nearly every sample came with metadata listing a de-identified subject ID, COVID-19 status, age in years and sex. Subjects who had been exposed to COVID-19, were actively infected with it, or had recovered from it provided the deeply sampled blood TCRbeta repertoires that made up the dataset. Where available, HLA class I and class II types were taken from metadata supplied by the sample provider and were not determined by assay-based typing. A freely available public database, intended as a resource for researchers studying the immune response to SARS-CoV-2, is where the repertoires were released. Overall study outcomes, separate from this receptor: The amount of clinical and demographic metadata varied by source and participant and was provided uncurated.

On this clone: Its antigen is not yet known. The sample holds no much larger clone one base away, and base qualities are not on file.

In the prospective study, participants were roughly 18 to 95 years old, resided in fewer than 25 geographic areas of the United States, and were enrolled through a virtual design. In the prospective study, participants were assigned to cohorts based on the clinical history participants reported in a screening survey and a study questionnaire. ImmuneRACE Cohort 3 recovered participants were defined by two consecutive negative NP/OP PCR tests, healthcare professional clearance, or symptom resolution. In the prospective study, whole blood, serum and a nasopharyngeal or oropharyngeal swab were collected from each participant by mobile phlebotomists. Over an approximately 2-month period, participants in the prospective study had the option of providing additional blood draws and questionnaires. Before DNA extraction, blood samples from the prospective study were shipped at room temperature or frozen.

Compared with germline, V lacks 0 bases and J lacks 9 bases; bases without a gene match: 9. CDR1 LGHNT and CDR2 FRNRAP are derived from the germline V gene. The CDR3, cysteine through phenylalanine, is 16 amino acids long. Only CDR3 DNA is held: 48 bases, read in frame from base 1. TCRbeta CDR3 regions were amplified from genomic DNA by means of the immunoSEQ Assay, a bias-controlled multiplex PCR. The authors' analysis ran thus. Within the assay, amplification of reference gene primers was used to estimate how many nucleated cells each sample contained. To quantify the absolute abundance of each unique TCRbeta CDR3 rearrangement, sequence reads were collapsed and filtered. For each sample, productive Simpson clonality was calculated as the square root of Simpson's diversity index across productive rearrangements. TCRdb carries this immuneACCESS record with in-frame sequences only. Its versions omit some clonotypes, under half of them owing to an unresolved V gene in the studies checked, with the rest unexplained. The V and J calls and clone size come from that table; D and trimming were worked out from the DNA. The sample table records about 500,000 clones; roughly 90% of these occur just once. About 0.75% of the sample comes from the top ten.

Sequenced: PBMCs or T cells enriched from blood (not recorded which). In this chain, TRBV12-5 is recombined with TRBJ2-1; TRBD2 matches 9 bases in the middle. The sequence was obtained from a woman aged 18-29 years who had recovered from COVID-19. Here the CDR3 is given as CASGLVLAGPSSEQFF. The nucleotide sequence is given as TGTGCTAGTGGTTTGGTTCTAGCGGGGCCTTCTAGTGAGCAGTTCTTC.